The source of this T cell receptor beta chain is a study of T cells in localized non-small cell lung cancer. Using immunoSEQ multiplex PCR, the repertoire was profiled, and TCRdb retains in-frame clones only, with some absent. Altogether around 3,700 clones are present, less than 25% being singletons, with the ten largest covering around 6%. General study results and limits: Heterogeneity is still possible, as just one tumor region was sequenced.

About this clone itself: What it binds is not known.

This CDR3 has 17 residues. Trimming took 2 bases from V and 5 from J, leaving 18 bases between them. Germline assignment: CDR1 LNHDA and CDR2 SQIVND (reference sequence). The chain joins TRBV19 to TRBJ1-4; D perhaps matches TRBD1 (6 bases). The sample consisted of lung tumor tissue, taken before any cancer treatment. This TCR derives from a man aged 18 to 49 with stage II lung adenocarcinoma. The CDR3 DNA reads TGTGCCAGTAGTATAAGAATGACAGGAGAAATGAATGAAAAACTGTTTTTT. It codes for CASSIRMTGEMNEKLFF.